Described below is a single T cell receptor (beta chain) sequence and its context. Per the original methods: Amplifying reference gene primers gave estimates of nucleated cell counts. Profiling relied on immunoSEQ multiplex PCR, and the TCRdb table lists in-frame clones only, not all of them. V, J and clone size reflect that table, while D and trimming were determined from the DNA. This sample carries fewer than 75,000 clones, more than 70% of them seen once, and the ten largest clones take 5% to 6.5%. The data were obtained in a study of blood T cell repertoires in COVID-19. Looking at the study overall: Collection of acute and convalescent COVID-19 samples took place in the United States, Italy and Spain. PBMCs, B-cell-depleted T cells, or T cells were the source of the cDNA or gDNA that made up the material.

Material: peripheral blood. The receptor was isolated from a woman in her fifties or sixties with acute or convalescent COVID-19.

The CDR3 loop reads CASGIPYEQYF. CDR3 nucleotide sequence: TGTGCCAGCGGCATTCCCTACGAGCAGTACTTC. The V call is TRBV6-5, the J call TRBJ2-7; no clear D gene. Germline V lookup: CDR1 MNHEY, CDR2 SVGAGI. Trimming shortened V by 8 bases and J by 2 bases, and 7 bases separated the two germline ends. The CDR3 runs 11 residues.